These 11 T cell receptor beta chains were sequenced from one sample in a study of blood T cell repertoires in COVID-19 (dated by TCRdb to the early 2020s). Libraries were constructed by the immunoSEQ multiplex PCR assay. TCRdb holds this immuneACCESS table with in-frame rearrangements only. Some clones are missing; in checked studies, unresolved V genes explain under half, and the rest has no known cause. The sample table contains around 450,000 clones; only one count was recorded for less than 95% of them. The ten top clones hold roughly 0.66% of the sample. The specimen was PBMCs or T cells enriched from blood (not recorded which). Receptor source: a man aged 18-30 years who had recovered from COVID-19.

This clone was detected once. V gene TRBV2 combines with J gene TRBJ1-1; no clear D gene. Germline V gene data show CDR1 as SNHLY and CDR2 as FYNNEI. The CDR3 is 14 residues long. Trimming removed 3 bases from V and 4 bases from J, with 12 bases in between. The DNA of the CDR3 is TGTGCCAGCAGTGAGTCTTTGGGAGGCACTGAAGCTTTCTTT. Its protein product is CASSESLGGTEAFF.

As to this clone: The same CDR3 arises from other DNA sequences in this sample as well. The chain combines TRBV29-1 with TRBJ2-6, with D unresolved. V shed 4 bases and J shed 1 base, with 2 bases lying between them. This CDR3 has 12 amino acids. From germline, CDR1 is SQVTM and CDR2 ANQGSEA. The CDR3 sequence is CSVVSGANVLTF. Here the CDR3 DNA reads TGCAGCGTTGTATCTGGGGCCAACGTCCTGACTTTC.

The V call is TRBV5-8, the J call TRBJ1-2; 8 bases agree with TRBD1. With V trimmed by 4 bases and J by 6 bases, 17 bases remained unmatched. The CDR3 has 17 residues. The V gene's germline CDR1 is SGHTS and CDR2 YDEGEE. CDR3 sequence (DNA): TGTGCCAGCAGCCTTACCGCAAAAACCAGGACAGGGCATGGCTACACCTTC. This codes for CASSLTAKTRTGHGYTF.

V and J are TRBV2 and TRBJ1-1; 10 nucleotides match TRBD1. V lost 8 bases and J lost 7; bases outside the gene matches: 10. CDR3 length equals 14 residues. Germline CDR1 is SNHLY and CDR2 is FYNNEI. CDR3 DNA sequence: TGTGCCAGCTGTAAGGCGACAGGGGGCTGTGAAGCTTTCTTT. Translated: CASCKATGGCEAFF. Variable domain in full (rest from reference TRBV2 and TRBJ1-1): EPEVTQTPSHQVTQMGQEVILRCVPISNHLYFYWYRQILGQKVEFLVSFYNNEISEKSEIFDDQFSVERPDGSNFTLKIRSTKLEDSAMYFCASCKATGGCEAFFGQGTRLTVV.

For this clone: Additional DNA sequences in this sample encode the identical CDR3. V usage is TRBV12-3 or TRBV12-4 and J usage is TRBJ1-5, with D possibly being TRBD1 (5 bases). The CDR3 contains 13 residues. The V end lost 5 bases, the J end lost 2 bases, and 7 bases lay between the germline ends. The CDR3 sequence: CASSRGGNQPQHF. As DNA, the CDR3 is TGTGCCAGCAGTAGGGGCGGCAATCAGCCCCAGCATTTT.

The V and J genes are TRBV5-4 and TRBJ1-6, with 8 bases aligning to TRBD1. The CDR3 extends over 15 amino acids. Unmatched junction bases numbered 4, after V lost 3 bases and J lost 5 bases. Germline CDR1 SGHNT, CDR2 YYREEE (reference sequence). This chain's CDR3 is CASSYMDRDNSPLHF. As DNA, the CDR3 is TGTGCCAGCAGCTATATGGACAGGGATAATTCACCCCTCCACTTT.

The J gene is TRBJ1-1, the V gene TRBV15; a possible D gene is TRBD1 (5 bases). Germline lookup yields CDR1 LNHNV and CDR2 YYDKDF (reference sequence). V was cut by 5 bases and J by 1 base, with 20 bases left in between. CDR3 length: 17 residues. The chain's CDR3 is CATSGGSRGSWNTEAFF. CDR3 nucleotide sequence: TGTGCCACCAGCGGAGGGTCAAGGGGTTCTTGGAACACTGAAGCTTTCTTT.

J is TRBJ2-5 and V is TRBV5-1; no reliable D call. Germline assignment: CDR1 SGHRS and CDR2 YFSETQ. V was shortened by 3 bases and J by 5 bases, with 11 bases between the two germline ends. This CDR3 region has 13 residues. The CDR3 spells CASSYDGLETQYF. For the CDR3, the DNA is TGCGCCAGCAGCTATGATGGGCTGGAGACCCAGTACTTC.

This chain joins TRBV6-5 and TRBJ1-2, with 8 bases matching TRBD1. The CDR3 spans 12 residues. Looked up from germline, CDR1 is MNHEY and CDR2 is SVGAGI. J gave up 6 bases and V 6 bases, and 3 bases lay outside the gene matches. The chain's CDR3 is CASSRTGHGYTF. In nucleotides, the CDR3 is TGTGCCAGCAGCCGGACAGGGCATGGCTACACCTTC.

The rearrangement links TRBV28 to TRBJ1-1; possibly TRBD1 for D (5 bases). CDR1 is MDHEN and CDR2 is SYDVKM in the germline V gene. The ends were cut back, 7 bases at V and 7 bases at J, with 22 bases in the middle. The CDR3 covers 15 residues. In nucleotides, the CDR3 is TGTGCCAGCAAGGGAGCCTTGGGACTCTGGGGTGAAGCTTTCTTT. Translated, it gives CASKGALGLWGEAFF.

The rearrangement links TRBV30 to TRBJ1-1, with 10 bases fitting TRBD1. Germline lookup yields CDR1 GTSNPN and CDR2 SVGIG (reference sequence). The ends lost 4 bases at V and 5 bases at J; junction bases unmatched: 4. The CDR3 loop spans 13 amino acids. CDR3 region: CAWNDRGRTEAFF. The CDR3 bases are TGTGCCTGGAACGACAGGGGGCGAACTGAAGCTTTCTTT.